Reported below is one T cell receptor beta chain. Its specificity is not known. This specimen comes from a study of CD8+ T cells in alopecia areata. Study-level findings and limits: Especially in alopecia totalis/universalis, lesional scalp showed greater clonality than normal scalp did.

Following RNA extraction, reverse transcription yielded cDNA that acted as the sequencing template. Measured with immunoSEQ multiplex PCR; TCRdb has only the in-frame clones, and not every one. The sample contains under 150,000 clones, around 45% of which appear only once. Researchers took lesional scalp punch biopsies and peripheral blood from people who were alopecia areata patients. V dropped 1 base and J dropped 8 bases, with 10 bases sitting between them. CDR1 is SEHNR, CDR2 FQNEAQ, per germline (reference sequence). The CDR3 totals 13 residues. The material sequenced was NKG2D-low CD8+ T cells sorted from blood. The source is a human donor with alopecia areata. The genes are TRBV7-9 and TRBJ2-3; D remains unclear. The CDR3 here is CASSLVDPGTQYF. The CDR3 nucleotides are TGTGCCAGCAGCTTAGTGGACCCGGGTACGCAGTATTTT.